This entry lists 31 T cell receptor beta chains sequenced from one sample in a study of early T cells in non-severe SARS-CoV-2 infection. TCRdb reanalysed the 5' RACE reads using MiXCR and keeps one entry per CDR3 protein. The repertoire holds approximately 65,000 distinct CDR3 sequences, roughly 14% seen once, with roughly 4.2% in the top ten. Sequenced sample: whole blood. These receptors all come from an adult who was a healthcare worker with PCR-confirmed SARS-CoV-2 infection or an uninfected control (not recorded which).

The J gene is TRBJ2-3, the V gene TRBV7-2, with D possibly being TRBD1 or TRBD2 (5 bases each). The germline gives CDR1 SGHTA, CDR2 FQGNSA. V gave up 5 bases and J gave up 4 bases, with 13 bases separating them. The CDR3 extends over 14 amino acids. Here the CDR3 reads CASSPGPDSDTQYF. The CDR3 DNA sequence: TGTGCCAGCAGCCCGGGACCCGATTCAGATACGCAGTATTTT.

On this clonotype itself: This clone may be a read error of a much larger clone one base away. The missing conserved phenylalanine or tryptophan at the end of this CDR3 makes a read error likely. The V and J genes are TRBV2 and TRBJ2-3; 8 nucleotides agree with TRBD1. V was pared by 4 bases and J by 2 bases, with 5 bases of the junction left unmatched. CDR1 SNHLY and CDR2 FYNNEI come from the germline V gene. The CDR3 totals 15 residues. The chain's CDR3 is CASSAGQGYTDTQYY. CDR3 coding DNA: TGTGCCAGCAGTGCTGGACAGGGATACACAGATACGCAGTATTAT.

This clonotype was counted many times. The chain joins TRBV12-3 or TRBV12-4 to TRBJ1-2; TRBD1 aligns across 7 bases. The V segment lost 3 bases and the J segment 3 bases; nucleotides outside the gene matches: 13. The CDR3 consists of 17 residues. The CDR3 here is CASSFYNLTGRDYGYTF. For the CDR3, the DNA is TGTGCCAGCAGTTTTTATAATTTGACAGGGAGGGACTATGGCTACACCTTC.

V is TRBV9 and J is TRBJ2-1; a possible D gene is TRBD2 (7 bases). The CDR3 covers 18 residues. Germline V CDR1 and CDR2: SGDLS, YYNGEE. V lost 3 bases to trimming and J lost 2 bases, with 21 bases between them. CDR3 amino acids: CASSDYPEGGAAYNEQFF. The CDR3 region has the DNA TGTGCCAGCAGCGACTACCCTGAGGGGGGGGCGGCCTACAATGAGCAGTTCTTC.

The chain uses TRBV7-2 and TRBJ2-4, with D maybe TRBD2 (6 bases). The CDR3 is 15 residues long. V gave up 4 bases and J gave up 3 bases, with 13 bases separating them. Germline V gene lookup returns CDR1 SGHTA and CDR2 FQGNSA. CDR3 protein: CASSSLGGIKNIQYF. CDR3 nucleotide sequence: TGTGCCAGCAGCTCCCTGGGGGGTATCAAAAACATTCAGTACTTC.

This clonotype was seen ten or more times. Here the CDR3 DNA reads TGTGCCAGTAGTATGACAGTGTATGGCTACACCTTC. Encoded protein: CASSMTVYGYTF. This chain uses TRBV19 with TRBJ1-2; a weak D match, TRBD1 (5 bases). CDR3 length: 12 amino acids. The V gene's germline CDR1 is LNHDA and CDR2 SQIVND (reference sequence). Trimming cost V 3 bases and J 5 bases, with 7 bases left between them.

This clonotype was detected only once. The J gene is TRBJ2-7, the V gene TRBV20-1; D unclear. Trimming stripped 5 bases from V and 1 base from J, with 6 bases between. The CDR3 has 11 amino acids. CDR1 and CDR2 (germline): DFQATT, SNEGSKA (reference sequence). The CDR3 DNA reads TGCAGTGCTGGCGGATCCTACGAGCAGTACTTC. Its protein product is CSAGGSYEQYF.

The genes are TRBV18 and TRBJ2-7, with a tentative D call TRBD1 (5 bases). Germline lookup yields CDR1 KGHSH and CDR2 LQKENI. The CDR3 sequence is 15 residues long. The V and J ends lost 3 bases and 6 bases respectively, with 18 bases between them. CDR3 residues: CASSPSTHPQGEQYF. The CDR3 DNA follows: TGTGCCAGCTCACCGTCCACCCACCCCCAGGGCGAGCAGTACTTC.

The chain is built from TRBV29-1 and TRBJ2-3; D is unresolved. The CDR3 runs 12 residues. Trimming took off 2 bases at V and 2 bases at J, with 5 bases between the two ends. CDR1 and CDR2 (germline): SQVTM, ANQGSEA. In DNA, the CDR3 is TGCAGCGTTGAACTGACCACAGATACGCAGTATTTT. The encoded protein is CSVELTTDTQYF.

This clonotype was counted a few times. The V and J genes are TRBV2 and TRBJ2-7; the match to TRBD1 covers 9 bases. V shed 7 bases and J 7 bases; nucleotides not matched to a gene: 14. CDR1 and CDR2 from the germline V gene are SNHLY and FYNNEI. The length of the CDR3 is 15 residues. The CDR3 here is CASKDRDRVLREQYF. The CDR3 DNA sequence: TGTGCCAGCAAGGACCGGGACAGGGTTTTGCGGGAGCAGTACTTC.

This clonotype was seen repeatedly, ten times or more. The chain combines TRBV7-2 with TRBJ2-3; D call uncertain. Deletions cut 6 bases from V and 3 bases from J, with 7 bases between. Germline V gene lookup returns CDR1 SGHTA and CDR2 FQGNSA. The CDR3 loop spans 12 amino acids. CDR3: CASSSPTDTQYF. For the CDR3, the DNA is TGTGCCAGCAGTTCACCAACAGATACGCAGTATTTT.

This clonotype turned up a few times. V gene TRBV5-1 combines with J gene TRBJ1-2, with TRBD1 as a possible D gene (5 bases). Trimming left V 0 bases short and J 4 bases short, with 16 bases between. The CDR3 runs 16 residues. Germline CDR1 is SGHRS and CDR2 is YFSETQ. CDR3 region: CASSLGGVEAFYGYTF. For the CDR3, the DNA is TGCGCCAGCAGCTTGGGAGGGGTCGAGGCATTCTATGGCTACACCTTC.

This clonotype showed up just a few times. The chain links TRBV2 to TRBJ1-5, with D perhaps TRBD1 (5 bases). The ends were cut back, 6 bases at V and 3 bases at J, with 18 bases in the middle. Germline-derived CDR1 and CDR2 are SNHLY and FYNNEI. CDR3 size: 16 residues. The CDR3 nucleotides are TGTGCCAGCAGACCAAGGGGACTGTTATACAATCAGCCCCAGCATTTT. Encoded protein: CASRPRGLLYNQPQHF.

The chain has TRBV13 and TRBJ2-1, with D unclear. Trimming took off 1 base at V and 9 bases at J, with 4 bases between the two ends. Germline lookup yields CDR1 PRHDT and CDR2 FYEKMQ (reference sequence). CDR3 size: 11 residues. In nucleotides, the CDR3 is TGTGCCAGCAGCTTAGATACTGAGCAGTTCTTC. It translates to CASSLDTEQFF.

This clonotype was observed once. The chain combines TRBV20-1 with TRBJ1-5; D is perhaps TRBD1 (6 bases). From germline, CDR1 is DFQATT and CDR2 SNEGSKA (reference sequence). The CDR3 has 16 amino acids. Trimming left V 0 bases short and J 2 bases short, with 14 bases between. The DNA of the CDR3 is TGCAGTGCTAGAGATTCGACGGACAGCCGCAATCAGCCCCAGCATTTT. It is translated as CSARDSTDSRNQPQHF.

This clonotype was counted between two and nine times. The chain links TRBV6-5 to TRBJ2-7, with TRBD1 identical over 8 bases. V shed 6 bases and J 3 bases; nucleotides not matched to a gene: 7. The CDR3 sequence is 14 residues long. CDR1 is MNHEY and CDR2 is SVGAGI in the germline V gene. The CDR3 DNA reads as TGTGCCAGCAGCCGGGGACAGGCTAGCTACGAGCAGTACTTC. It translates to CASSRGQASYEQYF.

This chain links TRBV6-2 or TRBV6-3 with TRBJ2-5; D uncertain. This CDR3 spans 11 amino acids. Trimming left V 6 bases short and J 5 bases short, with 7 bases between. The germline V gene has CDR1 MNHEY and CDR2 SVGEGT. Here the CDR3 DNA reads TGTGCCAGCAGCCAGCTCGAGACCCAGTACTTC. This sequence encodes CASSQLETQYF.

The chain has TRBV3-1 and TRBJ1-1; D is perhaps TRBD1 (5 bases). The CDR3 runs to 14 residues. Germline V lookup: CDR1 LGHDT, CDR2 YNNKEL (reference sequence). V lost 0 bases to trimming and J lost 5 bases, with 10 bases between them. CDR3 sequence (DNA): TGTGCCAGCAGCCAAGATTCGGGGCGGACTGAAGCTTTCTTT. Encoded protein: CASSQDSGRTEAFF.

This clonotype came up many times. The V call is TRBV20-1, the J call TRBJ2-7; 7 nucleotides match TRBD1. The CDR3 spans 16 residues. With 3 bases clipped from V and 0 bases from J, the junction kept 11 bases outside the gene matches. In germline, CDR1 is DFQATT, CDR2 SNEGSKA (reference sequence). The CDR3 region has the DNA TGCAGTGCTAGTCGCCCGGGACAGTCATTCTCCTACGAGCAGTACTTC. It is translated as CSASRPGQSFSYEQYF.

This clonotype turned up a few times. The V gene is TRBV20-1, the J gene TRBJ2-6; D is unresolved. Trimming stripped 3 bases from V and 2 bases from J, with 2 bases between. Germline CDR1 is DFQATT and CDR2 is SNEGSKA (reference sequence). This CDR3 spans 12 amino acids. The CDR3 sequence: CSARAGANVLTF. In DNA, the CDR3 is TGCAGTGCTAGGGCTGGGGCCAACGTCCTGACTTTC.

This rearrangement joins TRBV20-1 to TRBJ2-7; D may correspond to TRBD1 or TRBD2 (5 bases each). Germline assignment: CDR1 DFQATT and CDR2 SNEGSKA (reference sequence). The CDR3 covers 11 residues. Trimming took 3 bases from V and 6 from J, leaving 9 bases between them. The CDR3 bases are TGCAGTGCTAGTGAGGGGTTCGAGCAGTACTTC. Protein: CSASEGFEQYF.

This chain connects TRBV7-3 to TRBJ2-3, with D perhaps matching TRBD1 (6 bases). Per the germline V gene, CDR1 is SGHTA and CDR2 is FQGTGA. CDR3 length: 17 residues. V was shortened by 6 bases and J by 0 bases, with 19 bases between the two germline ends. CDR3 bases: TGTGCCAGCAGTCAAAGAGGTTCGGACAGAAGCACAGATACGCAGTATTTT. Translation gives CASSQRGSDRSTDTQYF.

This clonotype was observed a handful of times. V and J are TRBV7-8 and TRBJ2-3; the match to TRBD1 covers 8 bases. Looked up from germline, CDR1 is SGHVS and CDR2 is FQNEAQ. V was pared by 2 bases and J by 4 bases, with 8 bases of the junction left unmatched. This CDR3 is built from 16 residues. The CDR3: CASSLFRTGSSDTQYF. The CDR3 nucleotides read TGTGCCAGCAGCTTATTTAGGACAGGGAGCTCAGATACGCAGTATTTT.

This clonotype was seen ten or more times. This chain joins TRBV5-1 and TRBJ1-1; 9 positions match TRBD1. V was clipped by 6 bases and J by 1 base; unmatched bases: 7. The CDR3 runs 15 residues. Germline values: CDR1 SGHRS, CDR2 YFSETQ. The CDR3 bases are TGCGCCAGCACCTGGACAGGGGCAACGAACACTGAAGCTTTCTTT. Translation: CASTWTGATNTEAFF.

This clonotype was recorded at least ten times. The V gene is TRBV12-5, the J gene TRBJ1-1, with TRBD1 as a possible D gene (5 bases). V was pared by 6 bases and J by 1 base, with 18 bases between. The CDR3 runs to 16 residues. CDR1 and CDR2 from the germline V gene are LGHNT and FRNRAP. As DNA, the CDR3 is TGTGCTAGTGGCCCCAGGGTCACTGTACCGAACACTGAAGCTTTCTTT. Translating it yields CASGPRVTVPNTEAFF.

This clonotype was seen a few times. This sequence joins TRBV5-5 and TRBJ2-7; D may be TRBD2 (5 bases). V lost 5 bases, J lost 2 bases, and 17 bases lay in between. This CDR3 is 15 amino acids long. Germline V lookup: CDR1 SGHKS, CDR2 YYEKEE (reference sequence). The CDR3 sequence is CASSSLGPGTYEQYF. Written as DNA, the CDR3 is TGTGCCAGCAGTTCTTTGGGCCCGGGGACCTACGAGCAGTACTTC.

This clonotype was recorded at least ten times. This chain links TRBV9 with TRBJ2-2; 10 nucleotides agree with TRBD1. J gave up 6 bases and V 3 bases, and 2 bases lay outside the gene matches. Germline CDR1 and CDR2: SGDLS and YYNGEE. The CDR3 extends over 14 amino acids. The DNA for the CDR3 is TGTGCCAGCAGCGCGACAGGGGGCTCCGGGGAGCTGTTTTTT. It encodes CASSATGGSGELFF.

This chain links TRBV5-5 with TRBJ1-5, with 10 bases identical to TRBD1. CDR1 and CDR2 from the germline V gene are SGHKS and YYEKEE (reference sequence). CDR3 length: 14 residues. The J segment lost 7 bases and the V segment lost 4 bases, leaving 5 bases of the junction unmatched. This CDR3 is CASSEDRGGQPQHF. DNA for the CDR3: TGTGCCAGCAGCGAGGACAGGGGGGGCCAGCCCCAGCATTTT.

The genes are TRBV7-8 and TRBJ2-3; maybe TRBD2 (6 bases). Trimming pared 5 bases from V and 2 bases from J, leaving 8 bases between. Germline CDR1 and CDR2: SGHVS and FQNEAQ. CDR3 length: 13 residues. In DNA, the CDR3 is TGTGCCAGCAGCGGGAGGAACACAGATACGCAGTATTTT. This codes for CASSGRNTDTQYF.

This clonotype was counted at least ten times. This chain links TRBV7-9 with TRBJ1-1, with D unclear. Germline lookup yields CDR1 SEHNR and CDR2 FQNEAQ (reference sequence). Trimming left V 0 bases short and J 6 bases short, with 11 bases between. This CDR3 is built from 14 residues. The CDR3 nucleotides read TGTGCCAGCAGCTTAGCGGCCAGGACGTCTGAAGCTTTCTTT. This translates into CASSLAARTSEAFF.

This chain uses TRBV9 with TRBJ2-7; a possible D gene is TRBD2 (5 bases). From germline, CDR1 is SGDLS and CDR2 YYNGEE. Deletions cut 0 bases from V and 7 bases from J, with 11 bases between. This CDR3 is 13 amino acids long. CDR3 nucleotides: TGTGCCAGCAGCGTAGAGGCTTCGGGGGAGCAGTACTTC. This codes for CASSVEASGEQYF.